This T cell receptor beta chain was sequenced in a study of cytomegalovirus exposure and HLA in healthy donors. Amplification used 60 Vbeta primers and 13 Jbeta primers. The protocol was immunoSEQ multiplex PCR, while the TCRdb copy is restricted to in-frame clones and leaves out a portion. This table holds more than 80,000 clones, 71% found once. Unmatched junction bases numbered 7, after V lost 8 bases and J lost 7 bases. Germline V gene lookup returns CDR1 SEHNR and CDR2 FQNEAQ (reference sequence). The CDR3 runs 13 residues. This chain connects TRBV7-9 to TRBJ2-2, with TRBD1 matching over 7 bases. The sequencing input was PBMCs. This sequence originates from a female donor in good health and CMV-seronegative. The chain's CDR3 is CASGGRGNGELFF. The CDR3 DNA is TGTGCCAGCGGCGGCAGGGGGAACGGGGAGCTGTTTTTT.